This record concerns one T cell receptor (beta chain) sequence. Germline loops: CDR1 MNHEY, CDR2 SMNVEV (reference sequence). Deletions cut 0 bases from V and 5 bases from J, with 16 bases between. This CDR3 spans 16 amino acids. Authors' methods: Using reference gene primer amplification, nucleated cell counts were estimated. Method: immunoSEQ multiplex PCR; TCRdb's copy keeps in-frame clones and lacks some. V, J and clone size are those of that table, while D and trimming were read from the DNA. The sample comprises some 45,000 clones, almost 85% of which are singletons, and around 15% rests with the top ten. The data belong to a study of blood T cell repertoires in COVID-19. Overall study: Specimens from acute and convalescent COVID-19 originated in the United States, Italy and Spain. Nucleic acid was either cDNA or gDNA, and it came from T cells, B-cell-depleted T cells, or PBMCs.

The genes are TRBV27 and TRBJ1-2; D not certain. Sequences were obtained from peripheral blood. This receptor was obtained from a human donor in a cohort sampled during active COVID-19. DNA for the CDR3: TGTGCCAGCAGTTTATCCTTTCCCGCAGCGTTGTATGGCTACACCTTC. Translating gives CASSLSFPAALYGYTF.